What follows describes a single TCR beta chain. The target antigen is unknown. The source of the sample is a study of T cell responses to AZD1222 COVID-19 vaccine. The wider study: Pooled together were second doses at about 4 or about 12 weeks. Study observations and caveats: Increased Spike-specific TCR breadth and depth were observed after two AZD1222 doses. Clonal diversity was possibly underestimated, and the donors were mostly white British, with more females. The reported proportion of spike-specific TCRs targeting unmutated variant regions was nearly half.

Here immunoSEQ multiplex PCR was the method, and the copy in TCRdb shows in-frame clones only, minus some. The table records 100,000 to 150,000 clones, about nine tenths of them present only once. The sample here was peripheral blood, taken on day 0 of AZD1222 vaccination. This receptor was obtained from an adult in good health.

CDR3 sequence (DNA): TGTGCCAGCAGCATCCCCTTCTCGCGGGGGCCCAACTCTGGAAACACCATATATTTT. Residues: CASSIPFSRGPNSGNTIYF. The chain has TRBV7-9 and TRBJ1-3, with D possibly TRBD1 on 6 matching bases. The CDR3 has 19 amino acids. Germline V gene sequence: CDR1 SEHNR, CDR2 FQNEAQ (reference sequence). Deletions cut 5 bases from V and 0 bases from J, with 23 bases between.